The entry below gives a single T cell receptor (beta chain) sequence along with its context. What it binds is unknown. This entry comes from a study of beta chain features in type 1 diabetes. Of the isolated RNA, all was reverse transcribed, and so the sequenced material was expressed TCRB transcripts. Sequencing of naive, central memory and regulatory T cell samples gave an average of about 3.57 million reads. Libraries were prepared by immunoSEQ multiplex PCR; TCRdb keeps only in-frame clonotypes and omits some of them. The table shows around 250,000 clones, with around 68% occurring only once. Whole-study findings and limits: Possible PCR preference for shorter templates applied equally to patients and controls. Moderate yet significant TCRB CDR3 shortening was seen in Type 1 diabetes patients in all four CD4+ subsets. VDJ junctions sequenced from type 1 diabetes patients showed fewer insertions and more deletions.

The germline V gene encodes CDR1 SGHAT and CDR2 FQDESV (reference sequence). V shed 5 bases and J shed 0 bases, with 13 bases lying between them. The CDR3 contains 15 residues. Sequencing was done on a sample of naive CD4+ T cells from blood. This rearrangement joins TRBV11-1 to TRBJ1-2, with no clear D. The TCR originated in a man aged 25 to 45 in good health. CDR3 DNA sequence: TGTGCCAGCAGCCTCACGGACGGGACTAACTATGGCTACACCTTC. This codes for CASSLTDGTNYGYTF. Supplemented by reference TRBV11-1 and TRBJ1-2, the full variable domain reads EAEVAQSPRYKITEKSQAVAFWCDPISGHATLYWYRQILGQGPELLVQFQDESVVDDSQLPKDRFSAERLKGVDSTLKIQPAELGDSAMYLCASSLTDGTNYGYTFGSGTRLTVV.